This T cell receptor (beta chain) was profiled in a study of blood T cell repertoires in COVID-19. Study in general: Samples came from the United States, Italy and Spain, spanning acute and convalescent COVID-19. Sample material is recorded as cDNA or gDNA derived from T cells, B-cell-depleted T cells, or PBMCs.

The CDR3 length is 14 residues. V lost 5 bases and J lost 2, with 9 bases in between. CDR1 is LNHDA and CDR2 is SQIVND in the germline V gene (reference sequence). The assay was immunoSEQ multiplex PCR, and TCRdb's table has in-frame clones only and misses some. This sample has about 84,000 clones, with approximately 82% found just once. Source material: peripheral blood. The chain recombines TRBV19 with TRBJ2-2; tentative D call: TRBD1 (5 bases). The sequence was obtained from a man of 80 years or more with active or convalescent COVID-19. Written as DNA, the CDR3 is TGTGCCAGTAGTCTCGGACACAACACCGGGGAGCTGTTTTTT. It is translated as CASSLGHNTGELFF. The entire variable domain, with the rest obtained from reference TRBV19 and TRBJ2-2, is as follows: DGGITQSPKYLFRKEGQNVTLSCEQNLNHDAMYWYRQDPGQGLRLIYYSQIVNDFQKGDIAEGYSVSREKKESFPLTVTSAQKNPTAFYLCASSLGHNTGELFFGEGSRLTVL.